This T cell receptor beta chain emerged from a study of cytomegalovirus exposure and HLA in healthy donors (dated by TCRdb to about 2017). About the full investigation: An earlier analysis of some 620 of the donors reported 250 to 350 Gb of sequence data and approximately 120 million unique TCR beta sequences obtained from about 179 million T cells. Around 300 gigabases of sequencing data and tens of millions of unique TCR sequences were included in an early release covering several hundred HLA-typed donors. Of the 350 to 400 genotyped donors, about 84% fell in the genetic ancestry cluster associated with self-reported Caucasian donors. The aim of the study was to test whether cataloging public T cell receptors could identify signatures of past pathogen exposure. The study profiled the T cell repertoires of hundreds of subjects by immunosequencing and related them to cytomegalovirus serostatus. Besides the first cohort of roughly 700 subjects, a separate validation cohort made up of roughly 120 different subjects was used. The study combined high-throughput TCR immunosequencing, statistical association of individual TCRs with disease status, and machine learning to predict cytomegalovirus infection status. A later analysis re-analyzed previously published TCR beta repertoires from about 730 donors and added high-resolution HLA genotyping to study TCR occurrence patterns. The later analysis used no new phenotypic data to find candidate immune exposures, relying instead on TCR beta sequences and their occurrence across donors. An earlier analysis of 500 to 650 of the donors applied high-throughput TCR beta sequencing to assess whether each TCR beta V gene segment acted as functional or pseudogenic. Donor age, sex, ethnicity and CMV serostatus were compiled alongside the repertoire data. In a later genetic analysis, genome-wide SNP genotypes for about 55% of the roughly 700 donors were used, and that subset was treated as a discovery cohort. Every discovery cohort repertoire had been produced on one sequencing platform. Class I and class II HLA loci were covered by the typing at four-digit resolution. Typing coverage differed by locus: A, B, C, DRB1 and DQB1 were typed in about 620-640 donors, DQA1 in about 510, DPA1 in over 600, and DPB1 in roughly 470. Roughly five DR-DQ haplotypes were treated as single units for association and clustering because of strong linkage in the cohort. On average, 235,054 unique TCR beta nucleotide sequences were sequenced per donor among 398 genotyped donors of the cohort, with roughly a sixth of those sequences being non-productive.

The cohort comprised around 700 healthy bone marrow donors. Cohort members were all nominally healthy when sampled, although unrecorded immune exposures were likely present. The donor was CMV seropositive and belonged to the group of 250 to 350 seropositive cohort members. A peripheral blood sample was provided by each donor, and peripheral blood mononuclear cells were used for TCR beta sequencing. The Qiagen DNeasy Blood Extraction Kit was used to extract genomic DNA from the blood cell samples. Per the germline V gene, KGHSH is the CDR1 and LQKENI is the CDR2. CDR3 length: 16 amino acids, cysteine to phenylalanine. The CDR3 DNA has 48 bases and is translated from base 1. Trimming leaves V shorter by 6 bases and J shorter by 1 base, with the junction holding 12 bases beyond the gene matches. Libraries were constructed by the immunoSEQ multiplex PCR assay. For the multiplex PCR, a mixture combining 60 forward primers for TCR Vbeta segments and 13 reverse primers for TCR Jbeta segments was used. A multiplex PCR assay on genomic DNA amplified the CDR3 region of rearranged TCR beta genes. On the Illumina HiSeq System, the amplified TCR beta libraries were sequenced as 87-base-pair reads. As for the authors' bioinformatics: A later analysis tallied 75 million to 85 million unique TCR beta chains across the approximately 670 repertoires, and about 10 million of those chains were shared by two or more donors. To remove PCR and sequencing errors, raw reads were error-corrected and collapsed into unique sequences using a nearest-neighbor algorithm that merged closely related sequences. Alignment of CDR3 sequences to IMGT reference sequences was used to assign V, D and J gene segments. For a sequence to be retained, a match of at least six nucleotides was required to both a V gene segment and a J gene segment. A rearrangement was called productive if the CDR3 had no stop codons and remained in frame with V and J, and every other rearrangement was called non-productive. Following IMGT convention, CDR3 was defined as the stretch from the second conserved V-encoded cysteine to the conserved J-encoded phenylalanine. The earlier analysis of some 550 of the donors excluded any sequence lacking an unambiguous match to a single V gene segment. In an earlier analysis of approximately 590 of the donors, a V segment was called functional when productive rearrangements were above 56.7%, and segregating when the standard deviation between donors exceeded 5%. A statistical classification framework was built for diagnosing cytomegalovirus status from the catalog of TCR beta chain sequences. In a later analysis, V and J genes were assigned by comparing TCR nucleotide sequences against IMGT/GENE-DB human TR gene sequences. A later analysis assigned CDR3 sequences and most-parsimonious VDJ recombination scenarios with the TCRdist pipeline. In a later analysis, each TCR beta chain was defined by its CDR3 amino acid sequence together with its V-gene family, and reads without a unique V-gene family were excluded. In a later analysis, some 600 highly shared, low-generation-probability nucleotide sequences were removed to address suspected cross-contamination and a sequencing artifact. In a later analysis, a clonal expansion index for each public chain was calculated from normalized within-repertoire ranks of inferred template counts. In a later analysis, generation probabilities were computed using a VDJ recombination model fitted to out-of-frame rearrangements, and the results were checked against IGoR. Hypergeometric tests were used in a later analysis to score TCR-TCR, TCR-HLA and TCR-CMV co-occurrence, with a repertoire-size bias correction applied to the TCR pairs. A later analysis estimated false discovery rates by permuting HLA or CMV assignments 20 times. A later analysis grouped co-occurring TCRs with DBSCAN, adding TCRdist sequence similarity when clustering within HLA-allele-positive subsets. Repertoires with fewer than 30,000 or more than 120,000 public chains were left out of co-occurrence clustering, as were several repertoires with anomalous nucleotide sharing. As stored in TCRdb, this immuneACCESS dataset retains in-frame rearrangements with V and J assigned. A fraction of the clones does not appear; measured against another copy, unresolved V genes explain less than half of the discrepancy, and the remainder lacks a known reason. V, J and clone size reflect that table, while D and trimming were determined from the DNA. In all, the sample holds nearly 200,000 clones, and approximately 78% of those were seen once. Of the sample, over 5% falls within the top ten clones.

A word on this clone: Its antigen is not yet known. No quality values exist for individual bases; no much larger clone is one base distant.

The research as a whole found: It was suggested by the authors that the approach could potentially be generalized to other disease states and immunological phenotypes. Because HLA typing was unavailable for some donors at each locus, only the typed subset was used in association tests. According to a later analysis, TCR association rates differed among HLA loci, with DRB1 alleles showing the most associated TCRs and HLA-C alleles showing the fewest. In a later genetic analysis, fewer N-insertions in productive TCRs were reported among donors in an Asian-associated ancestry cluster than the approximately 710-donor mean. Three of the identified cytomegalovirus-associated TCR beta chains were confirmed in vitro to be specific for cytomegalovirus antigens. Immune exposure information for the cohort was limited to CMV serostatus. Cytomegalovirus status was reported to be diagnosed by the classifier with high specificity and sensitivity in both the original and validation cohorts. Approximately 16 rarely observed V segments, including chromosome 9 orphons, were excluded from the earlier analysis of about 500 of the donors because counts were too low. At a false discovery rate of 0.05, a later analysis linked about 17,000 TCR beta sequences to specific HLA alleles. A later analysis found that HLA-associated TCR beta chains were more clonally expanded and had lower generation probabilities than equally common non-associated chains. A cluster of highly shared sequence variants was judged likely to represent a technical artifact of the sequencing pipeline. The cohort was sequenced for TCR beta chains only, and without alpha or paired-chain data the features that could be detected were limited. A further reported finding was that TCR beta sequences accurately predicted the HLA-A and HLA-B alleles for most subjects in the first cohort. Assigning TCR associations to individual alleles was difficult when HLA alleles, especially DR and DQ, strongly co-occurred. In the study, some 160 TCR beta chains were listed as associated with cytomegalovirus. Correlated functional status among segregating V segments might be attributable to linkage disequilibrium, but an unknown experimental factor could not be ruled out. Several of the top co-occurrence clusters appeared to be linked to parvovirus B19, influenza, CMV and Epstein-Barr virus, according to a later analysis. Most TCR sequences were observed very rarely across donors, whereas some public TCRs were present in many individuals. V-gene and J-gene trimming of TCR beta chains was associated with a missense DCLRE1C variant in a later genetic analysis, and the association was replicated in an independent cohort. The presence/absence analyses assumed that sequencing depth was roughly uniform across donors, and that assumption may not be true. In an earlier analysis of 587 of the donors, most TCR beta V segments appeared in productive rearrangements about 87% or about 30% of the time, broadly matching IMGT annotations. Because the 87-base-pair reads could not distinguish some IMGT-functional V segments, including TRBV6-2 and TRBV6-3, those segments were excluded. According to a later analysis, most CMV-associated TCR beta chains appeared to be HLA-restricted, and the HLA associations seemed to be driven largely by CMV exposure.

The sequence came from a woman between 45 and 65 years old in good health and CMV-seropositive. The chain is made from TRBV18 and TRBJ2-7, and TRBD1 matches 7 of the central bases. Sequencing used PBMCs. The nucleotides read TGTGCCAGCTCCCCCGAGGGGGCCATCCTTTCCTACGAGCAGTACTTC. Its coded protein is CASSPEGAILSYEQYF.